This T cell receptor (beta chain) comes out of a study of identical twins. Broader study findings: Out-of-frame alpha sequences common to twins exhibited an excess of low generation probability. Analyses of zero insertions could be partly confounded by invariant MAIT and iNKT cells.

Worth noting for this clonotype: The antigen remains unidentified.

The V gene end was trimmed by 7 bases and the J gene end by 8 bases; junction bases not matched to a gene: 3. The CDR3 runs to 13 residues. Germline assignment: CDR1 SNHLY and CDR2 FYNNEI. TCRdb independently ran MiXCR on the 5' RACE reads; one entry per CDR3 protein. The sample yields about 900,000 distinct CDR3 sequences, 10% to 15% seen once. These data also formed part of another study, on yellow fever vaccine responses in identical twins.

The TCR comes from a woman aged 18-30 years in good health. The chain couples TRBV2 to TRBJ2-1, with TRBD2 matching over 12 bases. Sequencing was carried out using PBMCs. This chain's CDR3 is CASNGLAGHEQFF. The CDR3 DNA is TGTGCCAGCAACGGACTAGCGGGGCATGAGCAGTTCTTC. The whole variable domain, remainder taken from reference TRBV2 and TRBJ2-1, is EPEVTQTPSHQVTQMGQEVILRCVPISNHLYFYWYRQILGQKVEFLVSFYNNEISEKSEIFDDQFSVERPDGSNFTLKIRSTKLEDSAMYFCASNGLAGHEQFFGPGTRLTVL.